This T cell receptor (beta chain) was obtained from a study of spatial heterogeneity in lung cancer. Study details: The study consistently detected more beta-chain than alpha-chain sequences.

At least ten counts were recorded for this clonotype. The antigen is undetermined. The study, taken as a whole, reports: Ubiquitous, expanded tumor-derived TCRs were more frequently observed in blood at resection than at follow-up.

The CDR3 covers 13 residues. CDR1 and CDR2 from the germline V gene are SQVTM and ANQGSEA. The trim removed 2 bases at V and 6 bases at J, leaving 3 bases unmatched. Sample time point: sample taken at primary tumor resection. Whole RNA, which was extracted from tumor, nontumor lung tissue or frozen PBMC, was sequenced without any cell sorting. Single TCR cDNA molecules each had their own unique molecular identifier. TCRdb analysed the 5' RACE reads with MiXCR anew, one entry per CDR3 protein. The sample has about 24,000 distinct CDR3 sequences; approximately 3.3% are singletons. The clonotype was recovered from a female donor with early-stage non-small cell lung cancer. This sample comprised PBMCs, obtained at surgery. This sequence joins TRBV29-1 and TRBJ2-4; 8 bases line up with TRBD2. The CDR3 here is CSVEFSGGNIQYF. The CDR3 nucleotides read TGCAGCGTTGAATTCAGCGGGGGAAACATTCAGTACTTC.